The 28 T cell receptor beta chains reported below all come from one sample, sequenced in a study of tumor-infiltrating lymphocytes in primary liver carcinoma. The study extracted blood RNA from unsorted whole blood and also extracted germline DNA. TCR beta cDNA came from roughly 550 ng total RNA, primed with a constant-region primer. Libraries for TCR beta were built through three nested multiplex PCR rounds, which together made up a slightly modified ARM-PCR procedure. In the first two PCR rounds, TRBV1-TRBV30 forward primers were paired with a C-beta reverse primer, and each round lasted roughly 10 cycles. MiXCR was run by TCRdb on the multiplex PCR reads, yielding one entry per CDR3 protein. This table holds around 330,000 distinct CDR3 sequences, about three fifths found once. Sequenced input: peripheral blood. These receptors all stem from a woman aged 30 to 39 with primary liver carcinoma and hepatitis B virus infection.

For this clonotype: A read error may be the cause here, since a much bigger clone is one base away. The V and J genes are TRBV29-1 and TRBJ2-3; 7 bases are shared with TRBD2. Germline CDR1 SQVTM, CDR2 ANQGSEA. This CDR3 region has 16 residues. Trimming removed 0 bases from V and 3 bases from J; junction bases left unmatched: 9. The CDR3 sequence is CSVEDIASGRTDTQYF. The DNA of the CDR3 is TGCAGCGTTGAAGACATCGCTAGCGGTAGGACAGATACGCAGTATTTT.

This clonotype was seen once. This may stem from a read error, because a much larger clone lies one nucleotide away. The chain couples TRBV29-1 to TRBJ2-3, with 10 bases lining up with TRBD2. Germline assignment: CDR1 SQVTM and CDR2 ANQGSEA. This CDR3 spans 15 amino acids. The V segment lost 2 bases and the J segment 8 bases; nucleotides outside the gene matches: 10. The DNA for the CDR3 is TGCAGCGTTGAACCAAAAGCGGGAGGGCGAGGTACGCAGTATTTT. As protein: CSVEPKAGGRGTQYF.

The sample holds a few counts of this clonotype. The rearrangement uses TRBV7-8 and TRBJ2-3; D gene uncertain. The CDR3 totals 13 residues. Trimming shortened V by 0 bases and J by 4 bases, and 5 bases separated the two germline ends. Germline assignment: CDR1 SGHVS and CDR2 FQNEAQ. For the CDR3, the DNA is TGTGCCAGCAGCTTAGCAGTTCCAGATACGCAGTATTTT. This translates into CASSLAVPDTQYF.

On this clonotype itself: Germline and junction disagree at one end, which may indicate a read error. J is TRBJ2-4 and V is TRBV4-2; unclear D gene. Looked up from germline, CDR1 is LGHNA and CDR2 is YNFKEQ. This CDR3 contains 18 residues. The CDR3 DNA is TGTGCCGGCAGCCAGGAGCCATCCTGGGCAACGTGCAAAAACATTCAGTACTTC. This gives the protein CAGSQEPSWATCKNIQYF.

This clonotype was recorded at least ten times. The chain's CDR3 is CSAMQGTGQPQHF. The CDR3 DNA is TGCAGCGCCATGCAGGGGACGGGTCAGCCCCAGCATTTT. This chain connects TRBV29-1 to TRBJ1-5; possible D gene TRBD1, 6 bases. Germline CDR1 SQVTM, CDR2 ANQGSEA. V lost 7 bases and J 6 bases, leaving 16 bases between the germline ends. The length of the CDR3 is 13 residues.

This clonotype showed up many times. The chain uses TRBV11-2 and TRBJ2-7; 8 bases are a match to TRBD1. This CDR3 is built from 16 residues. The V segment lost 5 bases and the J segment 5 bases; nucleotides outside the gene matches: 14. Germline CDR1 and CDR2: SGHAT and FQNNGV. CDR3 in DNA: TGTGCCAGCAGCCGCCTCGGACAGGGTGTGATTCACGAGCAGTACTTC. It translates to CASSRLGQGVIHEQYF.

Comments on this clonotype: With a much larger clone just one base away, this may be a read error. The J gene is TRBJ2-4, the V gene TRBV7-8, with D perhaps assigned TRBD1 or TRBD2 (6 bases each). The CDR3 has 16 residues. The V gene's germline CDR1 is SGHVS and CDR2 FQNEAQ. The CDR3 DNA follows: TGTACCAGCAGCTCGACGGCGGGATGGCAGGGGATCATTCAGTACTTC. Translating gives CTSSSTAGWQGIIQYF.

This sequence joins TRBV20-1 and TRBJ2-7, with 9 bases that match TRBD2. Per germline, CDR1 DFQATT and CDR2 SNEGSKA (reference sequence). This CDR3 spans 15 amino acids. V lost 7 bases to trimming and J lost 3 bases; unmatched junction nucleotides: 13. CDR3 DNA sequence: TGCAGTGGTAGGGGGTCAGCGGGAGGCCACTACGAGCAGTACTTC. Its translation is CSGRGSAGGHYEQYF.

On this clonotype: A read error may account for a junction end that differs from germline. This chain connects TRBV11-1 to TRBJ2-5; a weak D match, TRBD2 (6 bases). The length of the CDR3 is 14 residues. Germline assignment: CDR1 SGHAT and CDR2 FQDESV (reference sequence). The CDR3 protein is CTSSLLGDFETQYF. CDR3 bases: TGTACCAGCAGCTTGCTGGGGGACTTCGAGACCCAGTACTTC. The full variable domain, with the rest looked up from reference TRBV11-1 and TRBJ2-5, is EAEVAQSPRYKITEKSQAVAFWCDPISGHATLYWYRQILGQGPELLVQFQDESVVDDSQLPKDRFSAERLKGVDSTLKIQPAELGDSAMYLCTSSLLGDFETQYFGPGTRLLVL.

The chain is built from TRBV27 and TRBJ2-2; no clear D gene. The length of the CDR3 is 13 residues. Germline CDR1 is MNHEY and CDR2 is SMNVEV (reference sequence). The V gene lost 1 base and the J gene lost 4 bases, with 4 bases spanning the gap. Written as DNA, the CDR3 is TGTGCCAGCAGTTTATATTCCACCGGGGAGCTGTTTTTT. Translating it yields CASSLYSTGELFF.

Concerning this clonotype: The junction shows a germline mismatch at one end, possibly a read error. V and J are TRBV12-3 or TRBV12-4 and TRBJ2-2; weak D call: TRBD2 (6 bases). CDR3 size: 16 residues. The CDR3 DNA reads TGTGGCAGCAAGATCGGTCCTAGCGTGGACACCGGGGAGCTGTTTTTT. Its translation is CGSKIGPSVDTGELFF.

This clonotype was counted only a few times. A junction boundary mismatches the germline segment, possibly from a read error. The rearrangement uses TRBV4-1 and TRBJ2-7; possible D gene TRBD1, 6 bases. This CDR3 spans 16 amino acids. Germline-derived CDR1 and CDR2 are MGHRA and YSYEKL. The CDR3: CASSQIPDRSSYEQYF. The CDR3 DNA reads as TGTGCCAGCAGCCAAATACCCGACAGGAGCTCCTACGAGCAGTACTTC.

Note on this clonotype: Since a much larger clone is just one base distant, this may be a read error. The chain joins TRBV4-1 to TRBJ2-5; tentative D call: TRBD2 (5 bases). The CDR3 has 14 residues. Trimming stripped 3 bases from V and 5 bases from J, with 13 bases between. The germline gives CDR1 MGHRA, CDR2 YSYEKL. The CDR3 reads CASSHNQSGETQYF. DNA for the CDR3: TGCGCCAGCAGCCACAACCAGTCGGGGGAGACCCAGTACTTC.

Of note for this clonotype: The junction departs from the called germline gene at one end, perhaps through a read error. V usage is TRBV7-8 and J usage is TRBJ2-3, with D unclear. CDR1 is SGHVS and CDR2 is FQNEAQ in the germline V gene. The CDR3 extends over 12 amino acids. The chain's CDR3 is CAISLVGDTQYF. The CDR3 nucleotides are TGTGCCATCAGCTTGGTGGGGGATACGCAGTATTTT. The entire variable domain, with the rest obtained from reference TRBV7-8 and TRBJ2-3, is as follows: GAGVSQSPRYKVAKRGQDVALRCDPISGHVSLFWYQQALGQGPEFLTYFQNEAQLDKSGLPSDRFFAERPEGSVSTLKIQRTQQEDSAVYLCAISLVGDTQYFGPGTRLTVL.

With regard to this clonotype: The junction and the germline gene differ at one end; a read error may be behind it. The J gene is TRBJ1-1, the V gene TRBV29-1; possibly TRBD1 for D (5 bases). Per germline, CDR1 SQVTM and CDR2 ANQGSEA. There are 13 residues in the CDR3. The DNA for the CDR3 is TGCGGCGTTGCTGTTCAGGGGAACACTGAAGCTTTCTTT. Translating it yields CGVAVQGNTEAFF.

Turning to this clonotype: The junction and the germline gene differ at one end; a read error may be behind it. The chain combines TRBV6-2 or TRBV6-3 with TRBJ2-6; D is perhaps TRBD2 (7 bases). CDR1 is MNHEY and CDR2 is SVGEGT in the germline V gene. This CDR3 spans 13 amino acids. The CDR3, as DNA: TGTGTCATCCGCGCGGCGGGGGCCAACGTCCTGACCTTC. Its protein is CVIRAAGANVLTF.

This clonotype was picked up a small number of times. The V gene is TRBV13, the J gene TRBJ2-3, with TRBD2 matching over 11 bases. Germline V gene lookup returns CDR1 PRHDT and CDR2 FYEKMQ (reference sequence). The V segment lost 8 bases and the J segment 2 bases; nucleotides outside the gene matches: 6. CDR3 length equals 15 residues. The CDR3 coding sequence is TGTGCCAGCTCGGGACTAGCGGATCTCACAGATACGCAGTATTTT. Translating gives CASSGLADLTDTQYF. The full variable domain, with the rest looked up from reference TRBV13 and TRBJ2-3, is AAGVIQSPRHLIKEKRETATLKCYPIPRHDTVYWYQQGPGQDPQFLISFYEKMQSDKGSIPDRFSAQQFSDYHSELNMSSLELGDSALYFCASSGLADLTDTQYFGPGTRLTVL.

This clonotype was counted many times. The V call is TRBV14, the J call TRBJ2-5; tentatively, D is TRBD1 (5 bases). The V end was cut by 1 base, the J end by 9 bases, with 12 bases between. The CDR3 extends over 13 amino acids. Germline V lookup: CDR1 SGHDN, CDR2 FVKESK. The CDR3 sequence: CASSQGLGRPQYF. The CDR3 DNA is TGTGCCAGCAGCCAAGGGCTGGGGCGGCCCCAGTACTTC.

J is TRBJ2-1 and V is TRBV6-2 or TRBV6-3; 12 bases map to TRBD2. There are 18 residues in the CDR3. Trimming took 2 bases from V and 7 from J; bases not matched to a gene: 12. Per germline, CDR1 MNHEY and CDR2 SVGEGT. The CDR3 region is CASSYPPSLTSGRNEQFF. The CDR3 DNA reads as TGTGCCAGCAGTTACCCCCCGTCGCTCACTAGCGGGAGGAATGAGCAGTTCTTC.

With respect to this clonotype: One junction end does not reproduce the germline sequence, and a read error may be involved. The CDR3 sequence is CASSLDLNNEEFF. The CDR3 DNA sequence: TGTGCCAGCAGTTTAGACCTGAACAATGAGGAGTTCTTC. The rearrangement joins TRBV11-2 to TRBJ2-1; D ambiguous. The germline V gene has CDR1 SGHAT and CDR2 FQNNGV. The CDR3 loop spans 13 amino acids.

CDR3 sequence reads: CASSPRADLAKNIQYF. Written as DNA, the CDR3 is TGTGCCAGCTCACCTCGGGCGGATTTAGCCAAAAACATTCAGTACTTC. This chain links TRBV18 with TRBJ2-4, with D unresolved. Germline assignment: CDR1 KGHSH and CDR2 LQKENI. V was clipped by 3 bases and J by 0 bases, with 12 bases between them. The CDR3 sequence is 16 residues long. Based on the CDR3 plus reference TRBV18 and TRBJ2-4, the full variable domain is NAGVMQNPRHLVRRRGQEARLRCSPMKGHSHVYWYRQLPEEGLKFMVYLQKENIIDESGMPKERFSAEFPKEGPSILRIQQVVRGDSAAYFCASSPRADLAKNIQYFGAGTRLSVL.

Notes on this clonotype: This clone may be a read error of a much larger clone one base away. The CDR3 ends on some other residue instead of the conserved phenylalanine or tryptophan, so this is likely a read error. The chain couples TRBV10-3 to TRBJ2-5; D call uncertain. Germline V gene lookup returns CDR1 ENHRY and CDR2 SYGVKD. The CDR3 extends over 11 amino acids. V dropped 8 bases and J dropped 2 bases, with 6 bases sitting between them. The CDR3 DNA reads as TGTGCCATCGGGATTCAAGAGACCCAGTACTCC. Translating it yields CAIGIQETQYS.

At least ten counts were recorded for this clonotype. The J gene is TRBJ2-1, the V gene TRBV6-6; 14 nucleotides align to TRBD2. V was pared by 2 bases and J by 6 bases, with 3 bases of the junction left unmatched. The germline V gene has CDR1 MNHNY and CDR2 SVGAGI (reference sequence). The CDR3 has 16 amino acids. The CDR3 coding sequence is TGTGCCAGCAGTTACGGGACTAGCGGGAGTATCAATGAGCAGTTCTTC. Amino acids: CASSYGTSGSINEQFF.

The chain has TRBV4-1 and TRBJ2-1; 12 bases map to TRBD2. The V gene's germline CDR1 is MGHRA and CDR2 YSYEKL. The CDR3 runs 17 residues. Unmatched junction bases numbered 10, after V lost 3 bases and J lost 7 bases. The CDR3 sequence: CASSHAFLAGGWNEQFF. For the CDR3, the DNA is TGCGCCAGCAGCCATGCCTTCCTAGCGGGAGGGTGGAATGAGCAGTTCTTC.

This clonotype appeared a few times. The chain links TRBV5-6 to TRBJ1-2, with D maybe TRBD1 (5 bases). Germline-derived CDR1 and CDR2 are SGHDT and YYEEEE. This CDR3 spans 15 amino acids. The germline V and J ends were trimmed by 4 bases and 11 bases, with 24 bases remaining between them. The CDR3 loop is CASSPTPGRVAGYTF. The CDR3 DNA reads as TGTGCCAGCAGCCCGACGCCGGGACGGGTAGCAGGGTACACCTTC.

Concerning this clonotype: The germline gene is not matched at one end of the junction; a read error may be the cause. CDR3 nucleotide sequence: TGTGCCAGCAGCTTTGTAGTGGGATGGAGGACAGATACGCGGTATTTT. Its protein product is CASSFVVGWRTDTRYF. V and J are TRBV7-8 and TRBJ2-3; TRBD1 might be the D (6 bases). Germline V gene lookup returns CDR1 SGHVS and CDR2 FQNEAQ. This CDR3 spans 16 amino acids. The whole variable domain, filled in from reference TRBV7-8 and TRBJ2-3, reads GAGVSQSPRYKVAKRGQDVALRCDPISGHVSLFWYQQALGQGPEFLTYFQNEAQLDKSGLPSDRFFAERPEGSVSTLKIQRTQQEDSAVYLCASSFVVGWRTDTRYFGPGTRLTVL.

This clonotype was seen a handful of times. In DNA form, the CDR3 reads TGTGCTAGTGGTTTGGCAACCCGGGCAGGGAGGCACGAGCAGTACTTC. It is translated as CASGLATRAGRHEQYF. This chain links TRBV12-5 with TRBJ2-7, with D perhaps matching TRBD2 (6 bases). Per germline, CDR1 LGHNT and CDR2 FRNRAP. The CDR3 runs to 16 residues. Trimming shortened V by 1 base and J by 5 bases, and 18 bases separated the two germline ends.

The CDR3 is CAISDGMTNTEAFF. The CDR3 bases are TGTGCCATCAGTGATGGGATGACGAACACTGAAGCTTTCTTT. The chain joins TRBV10-3 to TRBJ1-1; D is undetermined. Trimming removed 3 bases from V and 1 base from J, with 9 bases in between. Germline V gene sequence: CDR1 ENHRY, CDR2 SYGVKD. The CDR3 spans 14 residues.